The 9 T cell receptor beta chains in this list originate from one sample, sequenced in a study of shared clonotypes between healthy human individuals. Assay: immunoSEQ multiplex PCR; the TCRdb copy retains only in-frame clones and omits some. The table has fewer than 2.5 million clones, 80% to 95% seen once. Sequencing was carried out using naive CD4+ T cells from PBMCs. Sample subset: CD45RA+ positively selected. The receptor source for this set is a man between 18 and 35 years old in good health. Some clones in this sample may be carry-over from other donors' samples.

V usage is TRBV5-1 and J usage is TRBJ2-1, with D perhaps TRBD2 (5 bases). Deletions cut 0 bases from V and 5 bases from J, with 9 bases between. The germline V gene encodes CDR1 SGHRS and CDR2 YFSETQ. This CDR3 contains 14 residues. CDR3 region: CASSLDTRDNEQFF. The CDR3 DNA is TGCGCCAGCAGCTTGGATACTAGAGACAATGAGCAGTTCTTC. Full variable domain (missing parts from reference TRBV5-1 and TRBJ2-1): KAGVTQTPRYLIKTRGQQVTLSCSPISGHRSVSWYQQTPGQGLQFLFEYFSETQRNKGNFPGRFSGRQFSNSRSEMNVSTLELGDSALYLCASSLDTRDNEQFFGPGTRLTVL.

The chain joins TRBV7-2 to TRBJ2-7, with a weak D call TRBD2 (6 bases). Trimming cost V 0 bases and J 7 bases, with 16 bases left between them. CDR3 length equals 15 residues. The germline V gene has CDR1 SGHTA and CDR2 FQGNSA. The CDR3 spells CASSLAKAGGGEQYF. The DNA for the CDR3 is TGTGCCAGCAGCTTAGCGAAGGCGGGTGGAGGGGAGCAGTACTTC.

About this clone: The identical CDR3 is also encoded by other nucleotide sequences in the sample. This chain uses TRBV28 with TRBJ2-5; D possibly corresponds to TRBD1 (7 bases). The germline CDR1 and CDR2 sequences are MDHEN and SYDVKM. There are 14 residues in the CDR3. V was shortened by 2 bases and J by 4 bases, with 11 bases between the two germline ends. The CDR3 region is CASSLRQGGETQYF. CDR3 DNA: TGTGCCAGCAGTTTAAGACAGGGAGGAGAGACCCAGTACTTC. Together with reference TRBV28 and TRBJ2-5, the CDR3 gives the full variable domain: DVKVTQSSRYLVKRTGEKVFLECVQDMDHENMFWYRQDPGLGLRLIYFSYDVKMKEKGDIPEGYSVSREKKERFSLILESASTNQTSMYLCASSLRQGGETQYFGPGTRLLVL.

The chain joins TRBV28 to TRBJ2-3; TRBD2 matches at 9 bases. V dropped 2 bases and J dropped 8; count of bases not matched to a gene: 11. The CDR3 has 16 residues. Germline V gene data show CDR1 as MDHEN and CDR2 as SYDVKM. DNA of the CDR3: TGTGCCAGCAGTTTAGTCGGGCGGGAGGGCCGAGGTACGCAGTATTTT. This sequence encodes CASSLVGREGRGTQYF.

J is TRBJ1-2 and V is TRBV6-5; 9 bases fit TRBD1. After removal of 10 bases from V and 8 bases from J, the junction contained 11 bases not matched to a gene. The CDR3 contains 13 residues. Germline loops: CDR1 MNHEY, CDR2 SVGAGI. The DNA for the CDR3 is TGTGCCACCCCGGGGGGACAGGGTACCGGCTACACCTTC. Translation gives CATPGGQGTGYTF.

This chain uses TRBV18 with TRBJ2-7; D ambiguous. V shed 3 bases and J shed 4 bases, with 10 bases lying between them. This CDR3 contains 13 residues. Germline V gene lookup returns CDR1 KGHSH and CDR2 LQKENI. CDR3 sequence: CASSPTLGYEQYF. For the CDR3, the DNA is TGTGCCAGCTCACCTACTCTGGGGTACGAGCAGTACTTC.

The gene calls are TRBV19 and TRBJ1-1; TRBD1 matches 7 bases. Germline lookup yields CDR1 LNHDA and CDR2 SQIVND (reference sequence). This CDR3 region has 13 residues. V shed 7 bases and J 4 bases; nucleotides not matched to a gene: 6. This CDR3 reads CASIGNRGTEAFF. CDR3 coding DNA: TGTGCCAGTATAGGGAACAGGGGCACTGAAGCTTTCTTT.

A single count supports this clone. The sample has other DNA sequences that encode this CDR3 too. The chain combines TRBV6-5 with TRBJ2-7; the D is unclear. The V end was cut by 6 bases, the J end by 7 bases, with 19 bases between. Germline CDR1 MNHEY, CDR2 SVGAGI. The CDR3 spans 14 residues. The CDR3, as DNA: TGTGCCAGCAGCTACACAGTCTCGGCTAGTGAGCAGTACTTC. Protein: CASSYTVSASEQYF.

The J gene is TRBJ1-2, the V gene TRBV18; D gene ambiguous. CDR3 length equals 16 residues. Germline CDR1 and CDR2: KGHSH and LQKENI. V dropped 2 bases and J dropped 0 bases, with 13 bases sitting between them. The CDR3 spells CASSPGLPQANYGYTF. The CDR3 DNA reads TGTGCCAGCTCACCAGGTTTACCTCAGGCTAACTATGGCTACACCTTC.